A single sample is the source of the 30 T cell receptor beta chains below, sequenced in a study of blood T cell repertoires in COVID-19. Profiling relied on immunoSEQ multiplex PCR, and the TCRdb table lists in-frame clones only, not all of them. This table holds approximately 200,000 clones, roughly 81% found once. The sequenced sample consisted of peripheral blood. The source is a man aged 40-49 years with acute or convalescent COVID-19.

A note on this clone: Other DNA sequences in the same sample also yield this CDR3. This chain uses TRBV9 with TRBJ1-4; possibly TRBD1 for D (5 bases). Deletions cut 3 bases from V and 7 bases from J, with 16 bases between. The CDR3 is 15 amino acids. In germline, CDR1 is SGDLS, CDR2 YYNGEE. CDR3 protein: CASSGGGSRGEKLFF. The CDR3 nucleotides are TGTGCCAGCAGCGGGGGGGGGAGCCGCGGTGAAAAACTGTTTTTT.

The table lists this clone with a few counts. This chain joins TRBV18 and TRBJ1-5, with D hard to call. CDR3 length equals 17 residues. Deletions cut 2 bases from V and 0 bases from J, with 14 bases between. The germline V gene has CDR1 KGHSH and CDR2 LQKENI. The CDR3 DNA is TGTGCCAGCTCACCATACCGGCCAGGATTTAGCAATCAGCCCCAGCATTTT. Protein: CASSPYRPGFSNQPQHF. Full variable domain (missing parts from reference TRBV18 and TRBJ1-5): NAGVMQNPRHLVRRRGQEARLRCSPMKGHSHVYWYRQLPEEGLKFMVYLQKENIIDESGMPKERFSAEFPKEGPSILRIQQVVRGDSAAYFCASSPYRPGFSNQPQHFGDGTRLSIL.

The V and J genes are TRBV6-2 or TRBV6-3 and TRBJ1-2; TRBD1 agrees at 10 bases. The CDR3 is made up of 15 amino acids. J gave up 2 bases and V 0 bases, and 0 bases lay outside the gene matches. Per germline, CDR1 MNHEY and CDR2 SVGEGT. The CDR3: CASSYSGQGNYGYTF. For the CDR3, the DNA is TGTGCCAGCAGTTACTCGGGACAGGGGAACTATGGCTACACCTTC.

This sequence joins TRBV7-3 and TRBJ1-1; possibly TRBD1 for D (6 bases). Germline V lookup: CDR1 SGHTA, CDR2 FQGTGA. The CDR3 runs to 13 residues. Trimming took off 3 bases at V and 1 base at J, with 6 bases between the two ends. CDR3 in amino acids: CASSLTGNTEAFF. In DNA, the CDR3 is TGTGCCAGCAGCTTGACAGGGAACACTGAAGCTTTCTTT.

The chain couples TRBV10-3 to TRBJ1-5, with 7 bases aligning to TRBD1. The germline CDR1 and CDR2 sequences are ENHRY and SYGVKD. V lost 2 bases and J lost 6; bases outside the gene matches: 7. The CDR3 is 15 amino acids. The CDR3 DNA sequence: TGTGCCATCAGTGAGCAGGGGACAGAAGGTCAGCCCCAGCATTTT. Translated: CAISEQGTEGQPQHF.

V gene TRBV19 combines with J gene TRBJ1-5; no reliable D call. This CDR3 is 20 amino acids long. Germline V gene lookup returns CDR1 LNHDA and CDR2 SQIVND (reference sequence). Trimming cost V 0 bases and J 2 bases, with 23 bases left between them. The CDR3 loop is CASSIDRRIGLGFGNQPQHF. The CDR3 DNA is TGTGCCAGTAGTATAGATCGACGGATCGGGTTAGGCTTTGGCAATCAGCCCCAGCATTTT. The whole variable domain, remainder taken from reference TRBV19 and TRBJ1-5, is DGGITQSPKYLFRKEGQNVTLSCEQNLNHDAMYWYRQDPGQGLRLIYYSQIVNDFQKGDIAEGYSVSREKKESFPLTVTSAQKNPTAFYLCASSIDRRIGLGFGNQPQHFGDGTRLSIL.

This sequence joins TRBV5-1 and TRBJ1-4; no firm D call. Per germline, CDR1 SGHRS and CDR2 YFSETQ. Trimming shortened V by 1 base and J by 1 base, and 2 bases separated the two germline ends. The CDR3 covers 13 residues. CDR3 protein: CASSLQTNEKLFF. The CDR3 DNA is TGCGCCAGCAGCTTGCAAACTAATGAAAAACTGTTTTTT.

The CDR3 nucleotides read TGTGCCAGCAGTGAGTCCAAGGGGGCTGCGGGCGAGCAGTACTTC. Translation gives CASSESKGAAGEQYF. This chain connects TRBV2 to TRBJ2-7, with 7 bases fitting TRBD1. This CDR3 region has 15 residues. V trimming: 3 bases; J trimming: 6 bases; junction bases outside the gene matches: 11. Germline CDR1 reads SNHLY; CDR2 reads FYNNEI.

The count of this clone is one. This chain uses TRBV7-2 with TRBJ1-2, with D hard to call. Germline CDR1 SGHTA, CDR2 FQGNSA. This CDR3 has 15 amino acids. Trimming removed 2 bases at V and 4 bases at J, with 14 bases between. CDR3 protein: CASSLSPGLSYGYTF. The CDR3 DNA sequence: TGTGCCAGCAGCTTAAGTCCTGGACTAAGCTATGGCTACACCTTC.

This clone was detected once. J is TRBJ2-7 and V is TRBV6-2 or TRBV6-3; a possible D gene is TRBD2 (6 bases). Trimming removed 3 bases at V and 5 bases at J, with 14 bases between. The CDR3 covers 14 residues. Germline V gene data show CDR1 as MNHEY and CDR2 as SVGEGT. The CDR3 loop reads CASSYVSGVNEQYF. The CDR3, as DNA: TGTGCCAGCAGTTATGTTTCGGGGGTTAACGAGCAGTACTTC.

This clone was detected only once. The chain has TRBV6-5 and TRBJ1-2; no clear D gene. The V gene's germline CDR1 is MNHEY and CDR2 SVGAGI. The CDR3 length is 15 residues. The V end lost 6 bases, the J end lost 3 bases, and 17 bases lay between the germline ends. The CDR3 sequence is CASRRGGGSDYGYTF. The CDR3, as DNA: TGTGCCAGCAGACGCGGTGGAGGGTCGGACTATGGCTACACCTTC.

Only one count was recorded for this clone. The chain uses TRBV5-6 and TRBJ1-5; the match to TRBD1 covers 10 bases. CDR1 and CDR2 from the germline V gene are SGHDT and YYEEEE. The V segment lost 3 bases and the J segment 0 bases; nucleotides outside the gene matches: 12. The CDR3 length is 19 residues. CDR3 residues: CASSSTTGTGDYSNQPQHF. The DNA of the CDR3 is TGTGCCAGCAGCTCAACCACCGGGACAGGGGATTATAGCAATCAGCCCCAGCATTTT.

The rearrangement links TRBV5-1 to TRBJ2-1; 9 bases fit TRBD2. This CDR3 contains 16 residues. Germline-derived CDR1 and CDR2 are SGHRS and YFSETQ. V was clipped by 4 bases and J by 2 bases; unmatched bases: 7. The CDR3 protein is CASSGPSGAAYNEQFF. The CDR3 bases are TGCGCCAGCAGCGGGCCTAGCGGGGCGGCCTACAATGAGCAGTTCTTC.

CDR3 sequence: CASSLGTAYEQYF. The DNA of the CDR3 is TGTGCCAGCAGTTTAGGGACAGCATACGAGCAGTACTTC. The J gene is TRBJ2-7, the V gene TRBV28, with 7 bases matching TRBD1. This CDR3 is 13 amino acids long. The germline V gene encodes CDR1 MDHEN and CDR2 SYDVKM. The V gene end was trimmed by 2 bases and the J gene end by 4 bases; junction bases not matched to a gene: 2.

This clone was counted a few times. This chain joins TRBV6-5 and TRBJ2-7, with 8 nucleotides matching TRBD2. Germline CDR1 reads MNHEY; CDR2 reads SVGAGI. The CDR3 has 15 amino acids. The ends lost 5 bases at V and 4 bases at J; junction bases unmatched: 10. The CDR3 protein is CASSNLGRAGYEQYF. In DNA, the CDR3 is TGTGCCAGCAGTAACCTCGGGAGGGCAGGATACGAGCAGTACTTC.

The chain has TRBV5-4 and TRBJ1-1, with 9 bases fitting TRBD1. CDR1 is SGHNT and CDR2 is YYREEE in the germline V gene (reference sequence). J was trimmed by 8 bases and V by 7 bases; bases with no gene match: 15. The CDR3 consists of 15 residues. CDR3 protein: CASGTGPTLGEEAFF. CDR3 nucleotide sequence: TGTGCCAGCGGGACAGGGCCCACACTCGGCGAAGAAGCTTTCTTT.

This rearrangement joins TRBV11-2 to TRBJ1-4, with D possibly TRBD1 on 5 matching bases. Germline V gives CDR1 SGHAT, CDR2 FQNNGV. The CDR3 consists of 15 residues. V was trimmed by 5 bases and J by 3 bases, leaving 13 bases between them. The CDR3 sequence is CASSTSGGANEKLFF. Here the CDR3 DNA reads TGTGCCAGCAGCACCTCGGGGGGAGCTAATGAAAAACTGTTTTTT.

Here the CDR3 reads CASSLDLTGYTF. CDR3 DNA: TGCGCCAGCAGCTTGGACCTAACGGGCTACACCTTC. The rearrangement uses TRBV5-1 and TRBJ1-2, with unresolved D. Germline V gene data show CDR1 as SGHRS and CDR2 as YFSETQ. The CDR3 loop spans 12 amino acids. V was pared by 0 bases and J by 8 bases, with 8 bases between.

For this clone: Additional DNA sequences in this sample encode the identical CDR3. CDR3 nucleotide sequence: TGTGCCAGCAGCTTATCTTACAATGAGCAGTTCTTC. Encoded protein: CASSLSYNEQFF. The chain recombines TRBV7-2 with TRBJ2-1; D not certain. Trimming left V 2 bases short and J 4 bases short, with 3 bases between. This CDR3 region has 12 residues. In germline, CDR1 is SGHTA, CDR2 FQGNSA.

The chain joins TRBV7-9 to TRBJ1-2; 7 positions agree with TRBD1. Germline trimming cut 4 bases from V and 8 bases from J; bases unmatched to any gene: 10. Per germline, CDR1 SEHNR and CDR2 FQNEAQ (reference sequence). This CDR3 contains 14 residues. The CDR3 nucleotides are TGTGCCAGCAGCTCTTTGGGACAGTGGGGAGGCTACACCTTC. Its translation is CASSSLGQWGGYTF.

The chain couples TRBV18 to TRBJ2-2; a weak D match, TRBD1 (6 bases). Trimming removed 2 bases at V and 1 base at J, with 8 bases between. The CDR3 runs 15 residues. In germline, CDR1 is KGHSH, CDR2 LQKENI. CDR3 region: CASSPWTENTGELFF. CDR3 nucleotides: TGTGCCAGCTCACCATGGACAGAGAACACCGGGGAGCTGTTTTTT.

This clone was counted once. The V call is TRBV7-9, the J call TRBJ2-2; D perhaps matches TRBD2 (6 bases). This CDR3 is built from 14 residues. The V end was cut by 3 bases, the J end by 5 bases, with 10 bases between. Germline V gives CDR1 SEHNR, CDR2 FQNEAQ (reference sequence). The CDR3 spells CASSLEGRTGELFF. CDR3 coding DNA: TGTGCCAGCAGCTTGGAGGGGAGAACCGGGGAGCTGTTTTTT.

The CDR3 sequence is CSVLRGPGYTF. CDR3 coding DNA: TGCAGCGTGCTCAGGGGCCCCGGCTACACCTTC. J is TRBJ1-2 and V is TRBV29-1, with D perhaps matching TRBD1 (6 bases). CDR3 length: 11 residues. Germline V lookup: CDR1 SQVTM, CDR2 ANQGSEA. V was cut by 6 bases and J by 8 bases, with 13 bases left in between.

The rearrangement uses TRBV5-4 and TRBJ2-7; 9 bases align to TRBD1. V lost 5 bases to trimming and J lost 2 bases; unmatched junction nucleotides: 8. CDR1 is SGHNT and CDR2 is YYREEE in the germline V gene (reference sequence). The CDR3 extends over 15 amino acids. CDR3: CASSTGQGLPYEQYF. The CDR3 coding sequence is TGTGCCAGCAGTACGGGACAGGGACTCCCCTACGAGCAGTACTTC.

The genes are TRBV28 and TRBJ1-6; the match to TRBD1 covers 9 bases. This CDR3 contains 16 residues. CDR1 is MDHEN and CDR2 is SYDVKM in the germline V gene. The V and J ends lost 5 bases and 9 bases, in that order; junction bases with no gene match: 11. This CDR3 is CASSPRTGVGISPLHF. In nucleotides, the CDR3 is TGTGCCAGCAGTCCTCGGACAGGGGTTGGGATTTCACCCCTCCACTTT.

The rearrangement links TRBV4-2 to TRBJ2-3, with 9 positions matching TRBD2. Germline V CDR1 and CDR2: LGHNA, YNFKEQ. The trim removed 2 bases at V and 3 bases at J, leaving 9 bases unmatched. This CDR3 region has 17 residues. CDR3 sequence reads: CASSQLAAGGGTDTQYF. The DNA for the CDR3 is TGTGCCAGCAGCCAATTAGCGGCGGGGGGGGGTACAGATACGCAGTATTTT.

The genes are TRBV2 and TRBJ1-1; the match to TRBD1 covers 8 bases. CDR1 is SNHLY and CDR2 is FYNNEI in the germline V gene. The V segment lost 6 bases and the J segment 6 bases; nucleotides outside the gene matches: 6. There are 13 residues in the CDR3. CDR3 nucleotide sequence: TGTGCCAGCAGCCTTAACAGGGGGTCTGAAGCTTTCTTT. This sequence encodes CASSLNRGSEAFF.

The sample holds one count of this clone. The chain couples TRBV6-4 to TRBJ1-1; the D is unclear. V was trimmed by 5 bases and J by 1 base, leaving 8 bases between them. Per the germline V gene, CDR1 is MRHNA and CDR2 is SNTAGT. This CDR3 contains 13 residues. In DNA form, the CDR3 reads TGTGCCAGCAGTACAGACGGGAACACTGAAGCTTTCTTT. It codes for CASSTDGNTEAFF.

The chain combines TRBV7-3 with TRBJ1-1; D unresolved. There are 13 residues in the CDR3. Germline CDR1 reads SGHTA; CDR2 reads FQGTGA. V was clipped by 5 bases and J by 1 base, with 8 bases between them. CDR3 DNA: TGTGCCAGCAGCCAAGAGGGGAACACTGAAGCTTTCTTT. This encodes CASSQEGNTEAFF.

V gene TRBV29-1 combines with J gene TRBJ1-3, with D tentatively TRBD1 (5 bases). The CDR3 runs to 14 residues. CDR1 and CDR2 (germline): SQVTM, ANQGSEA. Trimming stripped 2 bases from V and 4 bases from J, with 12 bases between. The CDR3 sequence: CSVERGGPGNTIYF. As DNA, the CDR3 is TGCAGCGTTGAACGCGGGGGTCCGGGAAACACCATATATTTT.